Below, one TCR beta chain is given with its context. This record comes from a study of blood T cell repertoires in COVID-19. Looked up from germline, CDR1 is MNHEY and CDR2 is SVGAGI. V lost 4 bases to trimming and J lost 2 bases; unmatched junction nucleotides: 10. This CDR3 has 16 amino acids. In the study's own analysis: Using reference gene primer amplification, nucleated cell counts were estimated. The method was immunoSEQ multiplex PCR; TCRdb's version includes in-frame clones alone and lacks a portion of them. V and J calls and clone size are given by that table; D and trimming were obtained from the DNA. This table holds around 170,000 clones, roughly four fifths found once.

The V gene is TRBV6-5, the J gene TRBJ1-1; the match to TRBD1 covers 7 bases. This sequence originates from a woman aged 40 to 50 with acute or convalescent COVID-19. Specimen: peripheral blood. This CDR3 reads CASSWDSRNLNTEAFF. The CDR3 DNA reads as TGTGCCAGCAGTTGGGACAGCCGGAATCTAAACACTGAAGCTTTCTTT.